This T cell receptor (beta chain) came from a study of T cells in Graves' hyperthyroidism and ophthalmopathy. Study details: Sampling of peripheral blood happened at initial diagnosis, prior to any treatment. Study-level findings and limits: Median prediction lead before ophthalmopathy onset was six to eight months with the model. The blood repertoire included most of the expanded thyroid clonotypes above 0.001.

This clonotype was seen only a few times. What it binds is not known. Hyperthyroidism of Graves' type that showed no ophthalmopathy progression within 18 months was stable. RNA transcripts yielded amplified TCR beta CDR3 regions. First-round RT-PCR of the TCR CDR3 relied on the HTBI primer set. TCRdb redid the calling of the multiplex PCR reads with MiXCR, one entry per CDR3 protein. The sample consists of approximately 870,000 distinct CDR3 sequences, around 39% of them appearing once. Germline-derived CDR1 and CDR2 are SGDLS and YYNGEE. The CDR3 is 17 amino acids. V dropped 0 bases and J dropped 1; count of bases not matched to a gene: 8.

This clonotype was sampled from a young man with Graves' hyperthyroidism. Material for sequencing was blood. The chain links TRBV9 to TRBJ1-1; 8 bases align to TRBD1. Here the CDR3 DNA reads TGTGCCAGCAGCGTAGGAGGGACAGGCCGGCAGAACACTGAAGCTTTCTTT. Its protein product is CASSVGGTGRQNTEAFF.